Each of the 18 T cell receptor beta chains below was sequenced from the same sample in a study of T cells after yellow fever vaccination. One entry per CDR3 protein results from TCRdb running MiXCR on the 5' RACE reads. The table lists tens of thousands of distinct CDR3 sequences, 7.4% of them singletons. The source material was CD8+ T cells sorted from PBMCs, sampled 15 days after the yellow fever booster vaccination. All receptors derive from a young man who received the YFV17D yellow fever vaccine.

The sample holds many counts of this clonotype. The CDR3 region is CASSPHSGSYNEQFF. The DNA for the CDR3 is TGTGCCAGCAGTCCACATAGCGGGAGCTACAATGAGCAGTTCTTC. The rearrangement joins TRBV12-3 or TRBV12-4 to TRBJ2-1, with 9 bases identical to TRBD2. The V gene end was trimmed by 5 bases and the J gene end by 3 bases; junction bases not matched to a gene: 5. There are 15 residues in the CDR3.

The gene calls are TRBV29-1 and TRBJ2-7; 9 bases line up with TRBD2. V trimming: 3 bases; J trimming: 3 bases; junction bases outside the gene matches: 9. Germline assignment: CDR1 SQVTM and CDR2 ANQGSEA. This CDR3 comprises 15 residues. The CDR3 reads CSVEGQREDYYEQYF. The CDR3 region has the DNA TGCAGCGTTGAGGGCCAGCGGGAGGACTACTACGAGCAGTACTTC.

This clonotype was recorded a few times. V and J are TRBV7-9 and TRBJ2-5; tentative D call: TRBD1 (6 bases). Germline V lookup: CDR1 SEHNR, CDR2 FQNEAQ (reference sequence). The CDR3 has 15 residues. V was shortened by 5 bases and J by 0 bases, with 13 bases between the two germline ends. Written as DNA, the CDR3 is TGTGCCAGCAGCGCACAGGGTGTGGACCAAGAGACCCAGTACTTC. It is translated as CASSAQGVDQETQYF.

This clonotype was seen at least ten times. The rearrangement joins TRBV7-9 to TRBJ1-1; D remains unclear. The CDR3 consists of 12 residues. Germline V lookup: CDR1 SEHNR, CDR2 FQNEAQ (reference sequence). V shed 4 bases and J shed 3 bases, with 6 bases lying between them. In DNA, the CDR3 is TGTGCCAGCAGCTCCCAGTACACTGAAGCTTTCTTT. Translating it yields CASSSQYTEAFF.

This clonotype was seen a few times. The chain is built from TRBV28 and TRBJ2-5, with D possibly TRBD1 on 5 matching bases. V dropped 6 bases and J dropped 4 bases, with 9 bases sitting between them. The V gene's germline CDR1 is MDHEN and CDR2 SYDVKM. This CDR3 has 12 residues. In nucleotides, the CDR3 is TGTGCCAGCAGGGGAAGGGGAGAGACCCAGTACTTC. This codes for CASRGRGETQYF.

This clonotype turned up a few times. The chain employs TRBV4-3 and TRBJ2-5, with D possibly matching TRBD1 (5 bases). Trimming left V 3 bases short and J 4 bases short, with 12 bases between. CDR3 length: 14 residues. Per the germline V gene, CDR1 is LGHNA and CDR2 is YSLEER. The CDR3, as DNA: TGCGCCAGCAGCCAGCAGGGTATGAGAGAGACCCAGTACTTC. Translated, it gives CASSQQGMRETQYF.

At least ten counts were recorded for this clonotype. V gene TRBV20-1 combines with J gene TRBJ2-3; 8 bases fit TRBD2. J lost 5 bases, V lost 4 bases, and 14 bases had no gene match. The CDR3 is made up of 16 amino acids. Germline V CDR1 and CDR2: DFQATT, SNEGSKA (reference sequence). CDR3 in amino acids: CSANFFSGRALDTQYF. The CDR3 DNA is TGCAGTGCTAACTTCTTTTCCGGGAGGGCCTTAGATACGCAGTATTTT.

Many counts were recorded for this clonotype. J is TRBJ2-2 and V is TRBV5-4, with unresolved D. CDR1 and CDR2 from the germline V gene are SGHNT and YYREEE (reference sequence). The V end lost 4 bases, the J end lost 1 base, and 11 bases lay between the germline ends. The CDR3 has 15 residues. The CDR3 bases are TGTGCCAGCAGCCTTACGAGTTTGAACACCGGGGAGCTGTTTTTT. Its translation: CASSLTSLNTGELFF.

There are a few counts of this clonotype. This chain uses TRBV29-1 with TRBJ1-2, with TRBD1 matching 8 bases. The V gene's germline CDR1 is SQVTM and CDR2 ANQGSEA. After removal of 0 bases from V and 6 bases from J, the junction contained 3 bases not matched to a gene. CDR3 length: 13 amino acids. DNA of the CDR3: TGCAGCGTTGAAGATACAGGGGGGGATGGCTACACCTTC. Amino acids: CSVEDTGGDGYTF.

At least ten counts were recorded for this clonotype. The CDR3 loop reads CASSPGLAGTLGYEQYF. Written as DNA, the CDR3 is TGTGCCAGCAGCCCAGGGCTAGCGGGTACGTTGGGGTACGAGCAGTACTTC. The chain couples TRBV3-1 to TRBJ2-7, with 8 bases that match TRBD2. The germline V gene encodes CDR1 LGHDT and CDR2 YNNKEL (reference sequence). J lost 4 bases, V lost 4 bases, and 15 bases had no gene match. The CDR3 is 17 residues long.

This clonotype has ten or more counts. The rearrangement uses TRBV7-2 and TRBJ2-1, with TRBD2 identical over 10 bases. This CDR3 is 15 amino acids long. The V gene end was trimmed by 4 bases and the J gene end by 5 bases; junction bases not matched to a gene: 5. Germline V gene data show CDR1 as SGHTA and CDR2 as FQGNSA. CDR3 residues: CASSSVAGGDNEQFF. CDR3 nucleotide sequence: TGTGCCAGCAGCTCGGTAGCGGGAGGCGACAATGAGCAGTTCTTC.

This clonotype was seen at least ten times. V and J are TRBV20-1 and TRBJ2-7; no clear D gene. This CDR3 has 12 amino acids. Trimming removed 0 bases at V and 3 bases at J, with 6 bases between. CDR1 and CDR2 from the germline V gene are DFQATT and SNEGSKA (reference sequence). The DNA for the CDR3 is TGCAGTGCTAGAGAGGCAGACTACGAGCAGTACTTC. Translated: CSAREADYEQYF.

Ten or more counts support this clonotype. This rearrangement joins TRBV7-6 to TRBJ2-7, with D maybe TRBD1 (5 bases). V dropped 2 bases and J dropped 3 bases, with 11 bases sitting between them. This CDR3 is 14 amino acids long. Per germline, CDR1 SGHVS and CDR2 FNYEAQ. DNA for the CDR3: TGTGCCAGCAGCTTAACGACAGCAGTCTACGAGCAGTACTTC. Its translation is CASSLTTAVYEQYF.

This clonotype has at least ten counts. The chain has TRBV20-1 and TRBJ2-3, with D perhaps being TRBD1 or TRBD2 (6 bases each). The V gene lost 2 bases and the J gene lost 0 bases, with 21 bases spanning the gap. Germline V gene data show CDR1 as DFQATT and CDR2 as SNEGSKA (reference sequence). This CDR3 has 18 amino acids. The CDR3 DNA is TGCAGTGCTAGATCTCATCTAGGGGGGACCCCTAGCACAGATACGCAGTATTTT. It codes for CSARSHLGGTPSTDTQYF.

This clonotype has at least ten counts. The chain couples TRBV7-9 to TRBJ1-1; D is uncertain. CDR3 length equals 12 residues. Trimming removed 4 bases at V and 11 bases at J, with 14 bases between. The germline CDR1 and CDR2 sequences are SEHNR and FQNEAQ (reference sequence). CDR3 sequence: CASSYKPREAFF. CDR3 sequence (DNA): TGTGCCAGCAGCTATAAGCCCCGGGAGGCTTTCTTT.

This clonotype has at least ten counts. The chain uses TRBV27 and TRBJ2-7; D call uncertain. Trimming took off 6 bases at V and 9 bases at J, with 21 bases between the two ends. This CDR3 has 14 amino acids. Germline assignment: CDR1 MNHEY and CDR2 SMNVEV (reference sequence). CDR3 nucleotide sequence: TGTGCCAGCAGCCCCTCCCTCGACCTACGAGGGCAGTACTTC. This gives the protein CASSPSLDLRGQYF.

This clonotype occurred many times. V usage is TRBV14 and J usage is TRBJ2-7; 9 bases are shared with TRBD2. The germline gives CDR1 SGHDN, CDR2 FVKESK. This CDR3 region has 13 residues. V was clipped by 3 bases and J by 3 bases; unmatched bases: 0. CDR3 sequence: CASSQTSGYEQYF. The CDR3 bases are TGTGCCAGCAGCCAGACTAGCGGCTACGAGCAGTACTTC.

This clonotype was seen repeatedly, ten times or more. The chain carries TRBV20-1 and TRBJ2-1, with unresolved D. Trimming removed 6 bases at V and 6 bases at J, with 12 bases between. The CDR3 has 12 residues. The germline V gene encodes CDR1 DFQATT and CDR2 SNEGSKA (reference sequence). Here the CDR3 DNA reads TGCAGTGCCACCGTCTTGGTCAATGAGCAGTTCTTC. It translates to CSATVLVNEQFF.